The TCR beta chain described here comes from a study of regulatory T cells in long-lasting Graves disease. Whole-study context: Under 3 months of antithyroid drugs had been taken by newly diagnosed Graves' patients.

With iRepertoire HTBI primers and Arm-PCR of CDR3 regions, TCR beta libraries were built. TCRdb re-called the multiplex PCR reads through MiXCR, storing one row per CDR3 protein. Of 440,000 or so distinct CDR3 sequences in the sample, about a sixth were seen once. Specified time point: newly diagnosed GD, antithyroid drugs for less than 3 months. RNA isolated from PBMCs was used to make the TCR library. Looked up from germline, CDR1 is ENHRY and CDR2 is SYGVKD. The CDR3 consists of 17 residues. Trimming removed 0 bases from V and 5 bases from J, with 19 bases in between. This same sample was also taken into another study, of T cells in Graves' hyperthyroidism and ophthalmopathy.

The chain is built from TRBV10-3 and TRBJ1-2, with D possibly matching TRBD1 (5 bases). Material: peripheral blood mononuclear cells (PBMCs), obtained at new diagnosis, from a patient treated with antithyroid drugs. This sequence was found in a woman between 25 and 40 years old with Graves disease. CDR3 DNA sequence: TGTGCCATCAGTGAGTCGACAGCTACTCATTTCGGGTATGGCTACACCTTC. Translation gives CAISESTATHFGYGYTF.